One and the same sample provided the 22 T cell receptor beta chains below, sequenced in a study of radiotherapy plus CTLA-4 blockade in lung cancer. Using immunoSEQ multiplex PCR, the repertoire was profiled, and TCRdb retains in-frame clones only, with some absent. Altogether over 80,000 clones are present, approximately 83% being singletons, with the ten largest covering over 0.75%. This specimen consisted of peripheral blood, obtained from a patient treated with radiotherapy plus ipilimumab. The receptors were sampled from a human donor with non-small cell lung cancer who had stable disease on radiotherapy plus ipilimumab.

The CDR3 DNA reads TGTGCCAGCGCAGACAGCTACTATGGCTACACCTTC. Translating gives CASADSYYGYTF. The rearrangement joins TRBV25-1 to TRBJ1-2, with a possible D match to TRBD1 (5 bases). V dropped 8 bases and J dropped 3 bases, with 10 bases sitting between them. Germline V gives CDR1 MGHDK, CDR2 SYGVNS. CDR3 length: 12 amino acids.

The chain links TRBV5-1 to TRBJ1-2, with D possibly being TRBD1 (6 bases). Germline V CDR1 and CDR2: SGHRS, YFSETQ. Trimming pared 5 bases from V and 2 bases from J, leaving 16 bases between. The CDR3 consists of 15 residues. The CDR3 DNA follows: TGCGCCAGCAGGCGGGGGCAGGGCCTGAACTATGGCTACACCTTC. This encodes CASRRGQGLNYGYTF.

CDR3 coding DNA: TGTGCCAGCAGCAAGGAGCGGGGGGGATCCTACGAGCAGTACTTC. Translated: CASSKERGGSYEQYF. The chain has TRBV7-9 and TRBJ2-7; 10 bases are shared with TRBD2. This CDR3 comprises 15 residues. Trimming cost V 5 bases and J 1 base; bases outside gene matches: 5. Germline-derived CDR1 and CDR2 are SEHNR and FQNEAQ (reference sequence).

The chain recombines TRBV4-1 with TRBJ2-7; maybe TRBD1 (5 bases). This CDR3 is built from 16 residues. V gave up 0 bases and J gave up 2 bases, with 14 bases separating them. Germline lookup yields CDR1 MGHRA and CDR2 YSYEKL. CDR3 amino acids: CASSQDFPGSPYEQYF. The CDR3 coding sequence is TGCGCCAGCAGCCAAGATTTTCCAGGGTCCCCCTACGAGCAGTACTTC.

This clone showed up just a few times. This rearrangement joins TRBV27 to TRBJ1-4; D not resolved. The CDR3 extends over 13 amino acids. V was trimmed by 5 bases and J by 0 bases, leaving 4 bases between them. Germline values: CDR1 MNHEY, CDR2 SMNVEV (reference sequence). This CDR3 reads CASSRTTNEKLFF. In DNA, the CDR3 is TGTGCCAGCAGTCGAACAACTAATGAAAAACTGTTTTTT. Based on the CDR3 plus reference TRBV27 and TRBJ1-4, the full variable domain is EAQVTQNPRYLITVTGKKLTVTCSQNMNHEYMSWYRQDPGLGLRQIYYSMNVEVTDKGDVPEGYKVSRKEKRNFPLILESPSPNQTSLYFCASSRTTNEKLFFGSGTQLSVL.

The rearrangement links TRBV6-6 to TRBJ2-1, with 9 positions matching TRBD1. The ends lost 6 bases at V and 5 bases at J; junction bases unmatched: 8. CDR3 length: 15 amino acids. CDR1 and CDR2 from the germline V gene are MNHNY and SVGAGI (reference sequence). The CDR3 bases are TGTGCCAGCAGCCCGGGACAGGGATGGGACAATGAGCAGTTCTTC. Protein product: CASSPGQGWDNEQFF.

This chain uses TRBV7-3 with TRBJ1-1; D remains unclear. Trimming left V 3 bases short and J 1 base short, with 6 bases between. Germline-derived CDR1 and CDR2 are SGHTA and FQGTGA. The CDR3 is made up of 13 amino acids. The CDR3 loop reads CASSLGANTEAFF. In nucleotides, the CDR3 is TGTGCCAGCAGCTTGGGAGCGAACACTGAAGCTTTCTTT.

The chain couples TRBV19 to TRBJ1-3; a possible D gene is TRBD1 (5 bases). The CDR3 totals 14 residues. V lost 8 bases and J lost 0, with 11 bases in between. Germline-derived CDR1 and CDR2 are LNHDA and SQIVND (reference sequence). The CDR3 loop reads CASEEGSSGNTIYF. The CDR3 bases are TGTGCCAGTGAAGAGGGGAGCTCTGGAAACACCATATATTTT.

This rearrangement joins TRBV6-5 to TRBJ2-7; perhaps TRBD1 as D (5 bases). Germline CDR1 is MNHEY and CDR2 is SVGAGI. The CDR3 contains 11 residues. Trimming removed 6 bases from V and 6 bases from J, with 9 bases in between. CDR3 nucleotides: TGTGCCAGCAGGAATACAGGCGAGCAGTACTTC. Translated, it gives CASRNTGEQYF.

The V gene is TRBV7-2, the J gene TRBJ2-7, with unresolved D. The V end lost 3 bases, the J end lost 4 bases, and 7 bases lay between the germline ends. Germline CDR1 SGHTA, CDR2 FQGNSA. The CDR3 runs 12 residues. The CDR3 sequence is CASSLRWYEQYF. DNA for the CDR3: TGTGCCAGCAGCTTGAGATGGTACGAGCAGTACTTC.

CDR3 sequence reads: CASSVGAGTSYYEQYF. In nucleotides, the CDR3 is TGTGCCAGCAGCGTAGGGGCAGGGACAAGTTACTACGAGCAGTACTTC. V is TRBV9 and J is TRBJ2-7; possibly TRBD1 for D (6 bases). The V end was cut by 0 bases, the J end by 3 bases, with 16 bases between. The CDR3 contains 16 residues. In germline, CDR1 is SGDLS, CDR2 YYNGEE.

V gene TRBV6-6 combines with J gene TRBJ2-3, with 9 bases fitting TRBD2. Germline V gene data show CDR1 as MNHNY and CDR2 as SVGAGI (reference sequence). The trim removed 6 bases at V and 2 bases at J, leaving 6 bases unmatched. The CDR3 has 15 residues. In DNA form, the CDR3 reads TGTGCCAGCAGCCGAATAGCGGGAGACACAGATACGCAGTATTTT. Translating it yields CASSRIAGDTDTQYF.

The V and J genes are TRBV28 and TRBJ1-4; 7 bases match TRBD1. V was clipped by 5 bases and J by 0 bases; unmatched bases: 12. The CDR3 consists of 18 residues. Per germline, CDR1 MDHEN and CDR2 SYDVKM. CDR3: CASSTDRSPIATNEKLFF. The DNA for the CDR3 is TGTGCCAGCAGTACGGACAGGTCCCCAATTGCAACTAATGAAAAACTGTTTTTT.

The genes are TRBV9 and TRBJ1-6, with 8 bases that match TRBD1. Germline CDR1 SGDLS, CDR2 YYNGEE. The V gene end was trimmed by 6 bases and the J gene end by 7 bases; junction bases not matched to a gene: 6. The CDR3 runs 14 residues. The CDR3 coding sequence is TGTGCCAGCACCCGGACAGGGTTGAATTCACCCCTCCACTTT. As protein: CASTRTGLNSPLHF.

This clone occurred a few times. The V call is TRBV7-9, the J call TRBJ1-5; D is perhaps TRBD1 (6 bases). Germline CDR1 and CDR2: SEHNR and FQNEAQ (reference sequence). Deletions cut 5 bases from V and 4 bases from J, with 9 bases between. CDR3 length: 13 amino acids. CDR3 region: CASSLQGNQPQHF. In DNA, the CDR3 is TGTGCCAGCAGCCTACAGGGAAATCAGCCCCAGCATTTT.

The genes are TRBV6-6 and TRBJ1-6, with a weak D call TRBD1 (5 bases). The CDR3 is 13 amino acids. V was clipped by 7 bases and J by 6 bases, with 10 bases between them. Germline-derived CDR1 and CDR2 are MNHNY and SVGAGI (reference sequence). CDR3 loop: CASIQGSNSPLHF. CDR3 nucleotides: TGTGCCAGCATCCAGGGTTCTAATTCACCCCTCCACTTT.

This chain uses TRBV5-1 with TRBJ2-5; tentatively, D is TRBD2 (5 bases). V was cut by 4 bases and J by 5 bases, with 9 bases left in between. This CDR3 is 12 amino acids long. The germline V gene has CDR1 SGHRS and CDR2 YFSETQ. CDR3 coding DNA: TGCGCCAGCAGCGCCCCGGGGGAGACCCAGTACTTC. Translating it yields CASSAPGETQYF.

The chain links TRBV19 to TRBJ1-1; D is ambiguous. The V gene's germline CDR1 is LNHDA and CDR2 SQIVND (reference sequence). V dropped 3 bases and J dropped 2 bases, with 10 bases sitting between them. This CDR3 is 14 amino acids long. The CDR3, as DNA: TGTGCCAGTAGTATTCCCGTTCGTAACACTGAAGCTTTCTTT. Encoded protein: CASSIPVRNTEAFF.

This clone was seen once. The V call is TRBV7-3, the J call TRBJ1-1; perhaps TRBD1 as D (6 bases). The CDR3 runs 13 residues. The ends were cut back, 5 bases at V and 1 base at J, with 8 bases in the middle. Germline V gene lookup returns CDR1 SGHTA and CDR2 FQGTGA. The CDR3 spells CASSQGQNTEAFF. The DNA of the CDR3 is TGTGCCAGCAGCCAGGGGCAGAACACTGAAGCTTTCTTT.

The chain carries TRBV9 and TRBJ1-1; the D is unclear. Germline CDR1 and CDR2: SGDLS and YYNGEE. This CDR3 contains 13 residues. With 0 bases removed from V and 3 bases from J, the gap between germline ends came to 6 bases. The CDR3 DNA reads as TGTGCCAGCAGCGTAGTCCCGGACACTGAAGCTTTCTTT. It yields the protein CASSVVPDTEAFF.

The rearrangement uses TRBV9 and TRBJ1-6; D call uncertain. This CDR3 spans 17 amino acids. Looked up from germline, CDR1 is SGDLS and CDR2 is YYNGEE. Trimming shortened V by 4 bases and J by 0 bases, and 14 bases separated the two germline ends. Here the CDR3 reads CASSFFDRSSYNSPLHF. The CDR3, as DNA: TGTGCCAGCAGCTTCTTCGACCGGAGCTCCTATAATTCACCCCTCCACTTT.

This rearrangement joins TRBV7-2 to TRBJ1-5; the D gene is possibly TRBD1 (6 bases). Germline V gives CDR1 SGHTA, CDR2 FQGNSA. V was trimmed by 1 base and J by 2 bases, leaving 15 bases between them. This CDR3 spans 17 amino acids. This CDR3 reads CASSLVVQGGGNQPQHF. The CDR3 DNA reads as TGTGCCAGCAGCTTAGTAGTACAGGGCGGAGGCAATCAGCCCCAGCATTTT.